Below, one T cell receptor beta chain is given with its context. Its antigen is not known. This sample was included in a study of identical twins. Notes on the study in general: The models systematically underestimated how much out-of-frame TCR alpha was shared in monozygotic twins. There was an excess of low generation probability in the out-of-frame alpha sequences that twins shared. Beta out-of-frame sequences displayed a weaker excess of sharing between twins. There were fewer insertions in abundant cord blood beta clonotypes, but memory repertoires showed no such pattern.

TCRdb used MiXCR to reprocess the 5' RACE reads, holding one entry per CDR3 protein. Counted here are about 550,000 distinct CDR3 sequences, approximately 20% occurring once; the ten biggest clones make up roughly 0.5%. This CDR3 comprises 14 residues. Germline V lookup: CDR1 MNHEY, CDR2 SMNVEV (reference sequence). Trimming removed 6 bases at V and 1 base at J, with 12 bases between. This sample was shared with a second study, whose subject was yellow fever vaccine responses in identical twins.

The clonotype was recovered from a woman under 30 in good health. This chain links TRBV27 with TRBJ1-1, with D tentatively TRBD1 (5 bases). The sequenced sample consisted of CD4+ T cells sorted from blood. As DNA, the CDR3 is TGTGCCAGCAGACGCGGGGGTACGAACACTGAAGCTTTCTTT. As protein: CASRRGGTNTEAFF.